The rows below give T cell receptor beta chains drawn from one sample of a study of T cell repertoires in cytomegalovirus infection. MiXCR, applied by TCRdb to the reads, yields one record per CDR3 protein. Counted here are some 500,000 distinct CDR3 sequences, 25% to 35% occurring once; the ten biggest clones make up about a sixth. These receptors are not linked to any known antigen. The sample was cultured PBMCs, taken from culture after CMV antigen stimulation. These TCRs come from a human donor in good health (CMV status not recorded). Some clones in this sample may be carry-over from other donors' samples. Both conserved end residues are part of each CDR3. Each record gives: clone size, D gene, V gene, J gene, CDR3 DNA, CDR3 protein. The D gene is left open where the match is weak. Size tells how often a clone was seen (once, few, many) or the class of an expanded clone, and some rows leave it out.

-	-	TRBV12-3/TRBV12-4	TRBJ2-3	TGTGCCAGCAGCATCTCAGGGACAGATACGCAGTATTTT	CASSISGTDTQYF
-	TRBD1	TRBV4-2	TRBJ2-1	TGTGCCAGCAGCCAAGAGCGACAGGGCTCCTACAATGAGCAGTTCTTC	CASSQERQGSYNEQFF
-	-	TRBV30	TRBJ2-1	TGTGCCTGGATGCAGAACTACTTCAATGAGCAGTTCTTC	CAWMQNYFNEQFF
-	-	TRBV29-1	TRBJ1-1	TGCAGCGTCGCCTCCCCCGCTGCCACTCGGACCCCTGAAGCTTTCTTT	CSVASPAATRTPEAFF
-	-	TRBV10-3	TRBJ2-5	TGTGCCATCAGGGGGCAAGTCCAAGAGACCCAGTACTTC	CAIRGQVQETQYF
-	-	TRBV6-2/TRBV6-3	TRBJ2-3	TGTGCCAGCACTCAACTTGGCACAGATACGCAGTATTTT	CASTQLGTDTQYF
-	-	TRBV7-8	TRBJ2-7	TGTGCCAGCAGCTTAGGCGGGCTAGCAGGGGAGCAGTACTTC	CASSLGGLAGEQYF
few	-	TRBV28	TRBJ1-3	TGTGCCAGCAGTCCGGGTTGGAGCTCTGGAAACACCATATATTTT	CASSPGWSSGNTIYF
few	-	TRBV12-3/TRBV12-4	TRBJ2-2	TGTGCCAGCAGTTTGAAGGGAAACACCGGGGAGCTGTTTTTT	CASSLKGNTGELFF
-	-	TRBV6-6	TRBJ2-1	TGTGCCAGCAGGCGGGGCTTAGTCAATGAGCAGTTCTTC	CASRRGLVNEQFF
many	TRBD1	TRBV7-2	TRBJ2-5	TGTGCCAGCAGCTTAGCGGGACAGCCGCAGGGGACCCAGTACTTC	CASSLAGQPQGTQYF
few	-	TRBV6-2/TRBV6-3	TRBJ2-1	TGTGCCAGCAGTTCCCCCTTAACGAACAATGAGCAGTTCTTC	CASSSPLTNNEQFF
once	TRBD2	TRBV5-4	TRBJ2-1	TGTGCCAGCAGCGCGATTAGACTAGCCGATTCACACAATGAGCAGTTCTTC	CASSAIRLADSHNEQFF
many	-	TRBV28	TRBJ1-5	TGTGCCAGCCACAGAGGGAGCAATCAGCCCCAGCATTTT	CASHRGSNQPQHF
few	-	TRBV6-2/TRBV6-3	TRBJ2-1	TGTGCCAGCAGTGCCACCCCCGTGCAGTTCTTC	CASSATPVQFF
-	TRBD2	TRBV7-2	TRBJ2-1	TGTGCCAGCAGCCGGATCCATAGCGGGAGGGCCACCAATGAGCAGTTCTTC	CASSRIHSGRATNEQFF
many	TRBD1	TRBV10-3	TRBJ2-7	TGTGCCATCAGCGAACTGGCGGGACAGGGGCCCCGAAAGAGATCCTACGAGCAGTACTTC	CAISELAGQGPRKRSYEQYF
few	-	TRBV11-3	TRBJ1-1	TGTGCCAGCAGCGAGGACGGGAACACTGAAGCTTTCTTT	CASSEDGNTEAFF
-	TRBD2	TRBV27	TRBJ2-1	TGTGCCAGCAGGCGGATAGCGGGGATATCCTACAATGAGCAGTTCTTC	CASRRIAGISYNEQFF
-	-	TRBV4-1	TRBJ2-1	TGCGCCAGCAGCTCAGTAGGAAGGTCTTACAATGAGCAGTTCTTC	CASSSVGRSYNEQFF
-	TRBD1	TRBV7-2	TRBJ2-1	TGTGCCAGCAGCGGGACAGGGGTCTATGAGCAGTTCTTC	CASSGTGVYEQFF
-	-	TRBV24-1	TRBJ1-2	TGTGCCACCTCACCAGGGGACTCCTATGGCTACACCTTC	CATSPGDSYGYTF
-	-	TRBV12-3/TRBV12-4	TRBJ2-7	TGTGCCAGCACCTCCATGGGTAGGGAGCAGTACTTC	CASTSMGREQYF
-	TRBD2	TRBV6-5	TRBJ2-7	TGTGCCAGCAGAGGAACTAGCGGGAGCTCCTACGAGCAGTACTTC	CASRGTSGSSYEQYF
-	TRBD1	TRBV30	TRBJ2-3	TGTGCCTGGAGTGCCCCGGGACAGGGGGCAGATACGCAGTATTTT	CAWSAPGQGADTQYF
-	-	TRBV6-2/TRBV6-3	TRBJ2-1	TGTGCCAGCAGTTACCGGTCGGGATGGGGTGAGCAGTTCTTC	CASSYRSGWGEQFF
-	-	TRBV6-2/TRBV6-3	TRBJ1-4	TGTGCCAGCAGTTACCATCCGAATGAAAAACTGTTTTTT	CASSYHPNEKLFF
-	TRBD2	TRBV20-1	TRBJ2-1	TGCAGTGCTAGAGACCGGACTAGCGGGAGTTTCTCCTACAATGAGCAGTTCTTC	CSARDRTSGSFSYNEQFF
few	-	TRBV6-4	TRBJ2-1	TGTGCCAGCAGGACTACTCGGACTCCCAATGAGCAGTTCTTC	CASRTTRTPNEQFF
-	-	TRBV29-1	TRBJ2-5	TGCAGCGCCGAATCTTACGGGAGTCGCGAGACCCAGTACTTC	CSAESYGSRETQYF
-	-	TRBV10-3	TRBJ2-1	TGTGCCATCAGTGAGAGGTCAGATGAGCAGTTCTTC	CAISERSDEQFF
few	-	TRBV18	TRBJ1-1	TGTGCCAGCTCACCCCCGCCGAGGGGGAACACTGAAGCTTTCTTT	CASSPPPRGNTEAFF
-	-	TRBV27	TRBJ1-2	TGTGCCAGCAGTTTTGACAGATCCTCTTACTATGGCTACACCTTC	CASSFDRSSYYGYTF
-	-	TRBV6-2/TRBV6-3	TRBJ1-1	TGTGCCAGCAGTTACGGGAGATTTAGAGCTGAAGCTTTCTTT	CASSYGRFRAEAFF